Listed below are T cell receptor beta chains from one sample, sequenced in a study of blood T cell repertoires in COVID-19. Only in-frame clones appear in the TCRdb table, and some are missing; sequencing was by immunoSEQ multiplex PCR. The data show roughly 300,000 clones, with 88% seen just once and 9% to 9.5% held by the top ten. Sequencing was carried out using peripheral blood. The source is a man between 18 and 35 years old with active or convalescent COVID-19. The conserved cysteine and the conserved F or W are not part of the CDR3 here. The order of the fields is D gene, V gene, CDR3 length, J gene, CDR3 protein. The D gene is left open where the match is weak.

NA	TRBV5-1	16	TRBJ2-7	ASSPTAGKGRVSYEQY
NA	TRBV3-1/TRBV3-2	11	TRBJ1-4	ASSKLTNEKLF
NA	TRBV3-1/TRBV3-2	14	TRBJ2-5	ASSQGGTTMQETQY
TRBD1	TRBV7-8	13	TRBJ1-1	ASSPLDRVSTEAF
TRBD2	TRBV4-3	16	TRBJ2-4	ASSQAPSGGSSKNIQY
TRBD1	TRBV3-1/TRBV3-2	14	TRBJ1-4	ASSITGTGTNEKLF
NA	TRBV29-1	14	TRBJ2-1	SVAGSDGSSYNEQF
TRBD1	TRBV5-6	14	TRBJ2-3	ASSTRDRGRTDTQY
TRBD1	TRBV5-1	13	TRBJ2-2	ASRGGTGSTGELF
NA	TRBV10-3	11	TRBJ1-1	AIARQLNTEAF
TRBD1	TRBV4-1	15	TRBJ2-1	ASSQGGQGQLYNEQF
NA	TRBV5-8	10	TRBJ1-2	ASSTSGYGYT
NA	TRBV6-5	9	TRBJ1-1	ASSPITEAF
TRBD1	TRBV7-9	13	TRBJ2-3	ASSIVTGGTDTQY
TRBD1	TRBV19	11	TRBJ2-7	ASSINRGEKQY
TRBD2	TRBV6-4	12	TRBJ2-3	ASSEAGGTDTQY
NA	TRBV12-5	14	TRBJ1-2	ASGNLRGPSNYGYT
NA	TRBV29-1	11	TRBJ2-7	SVLTGGTYEQY
NA	TRBV3-1/TRBV3-2	13	TRBJ2-5	ASSRGLGLGETQY
NA	TRBV15	14	TRBJ1-3	ATSSKTTSSGNTIY